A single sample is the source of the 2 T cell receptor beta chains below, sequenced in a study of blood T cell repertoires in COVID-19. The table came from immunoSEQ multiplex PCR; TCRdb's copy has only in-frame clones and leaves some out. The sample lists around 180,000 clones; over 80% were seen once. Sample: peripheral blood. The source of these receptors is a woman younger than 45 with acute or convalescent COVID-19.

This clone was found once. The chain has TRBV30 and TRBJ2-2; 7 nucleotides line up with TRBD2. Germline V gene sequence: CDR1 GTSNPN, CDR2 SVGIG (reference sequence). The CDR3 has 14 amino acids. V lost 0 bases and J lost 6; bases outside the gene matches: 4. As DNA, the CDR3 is TGTGCCTGGAGTGTTGGACTAGAGGCCGGGGAGCTGTTTTTT. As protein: CAWSVGLEAGELFF.

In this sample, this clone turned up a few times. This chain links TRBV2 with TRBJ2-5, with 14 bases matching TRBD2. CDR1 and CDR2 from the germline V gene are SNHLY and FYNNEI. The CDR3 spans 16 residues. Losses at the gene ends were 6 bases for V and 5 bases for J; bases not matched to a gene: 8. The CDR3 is CASSERLAGGPETQYF. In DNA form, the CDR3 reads TGTGCCAGCAGCGAAAGACTAGCGGGAGGGCCGGAGACCCAGTACTTC.